This T cell receptor beta chain was sequenced in a study of cytomegalovirus exposure and HLA in healthy donors. The V gene's germline CDR1 is SEHNR and CDR2 FQNEAQ (reference sequence). This CDR3 has 14 residues. The V segment lost 5 bases and the J segment 8 bases; nucleotides outside the gene matches: 7. A note on this clone: The antigen is unknown.

Primers: 60 Vbeta forward and 13 Jbeta reverse. Assay used: immunoSEQ multiplex PCR; TCRdb lists only in-frame clones, some missing. The table records 130,000 to 150,000 clones, around 73% of them present only once. The study, taken as a whole, reports: Segments of the TCR beta V type were, in most cases, productive about 87% or about 30% of the time in an earlier analysis. The analysis excluded some indistinguishable V segments, including TRBV6-2 and TRBV6-3.

Donors were nominally healthy when sampled, though unrecorded immune exposures were likely. The J gene is TRBJ1-4, the V gene TRBV7-9; TRBD1 matches at 8 bases. This TCR derives from a female donor in good health and CMV-seronegative. The material sequenced was PBMCs. This CDR3 reads CASSAGGVREKLFF. Here the CDR3 DNA reads TGTGCCAGCAGCGCAGGGGGCGTAAGAGAAAAACTGTTTTTT.